A single sample is the source of the 13 T cell receptor beta chains below, sequenced in a study of somatic mutations in cytotoxic T cells in rheumatoid arthritis. The method was immunoSEQ multiplex PCR; TCRdb's version includes in-frame clones alone and lacks a portion of them. The sample carries around 24,000 clones, roughly 82% recorded once. The sequenced sample consisted of CD8+ T cells sorted from blood. These receptors all stem from a man between 45 and 60 years old in good health.

V and J are TRBV7-9 and TRBJ2-5; the D gene is possibly TRBD2 (6 bases). This CDR3 comprises 11 residues. CDR1 SEHNR and CDR2 FQNEAQ come from the germline V gene (reference sequence). V shed 10 bases and J shed 2 bases, with 8 bases lying between them. This CDR3 reads CATAGQETQYF. The CDR3 coding sequence is TGTGCCACCGCGGGGCAAGAGACCCAGTACTTC.

The V gene is TRBV7-9, the J gene TRBJ1-4; D might be TRBD1 (5 bases). The CDR3 contains 15 residues. Germline V gene lookup returns CDR1 SEHNR and CDR2 FQNEAQ (reference sequence). V was shortened by 4 bases and J by 5 bases, with 14 bases between the two germline ends. CDR3 sequence reads: CASSSTGTDNEKLFF. The DNA of the CDR3 is TGTGCCAGCAGCTCCACCGGGACGGACAATGAAAAACTGTTTTTT.

This sequence joins TRBV29-1 and TRBJ2-2; D possibly corresponds to TRBD2 (6 bases). Germline-derived CDR1 and CDR2 are SQVTM and ANQGSEA. The CDR3 length is 13 residues. Trimming took off 4 bases at V and 7 bases at J, with 13 bases between the two ends. CDR3 sequence (DNA): TGCAGCGTTGGGGGGGTTTCGGGCGGGGAGCTGTTTTTT. This codes for CSVGGVSGGELFF.

V and J are TRBV27 and TRBJ1-1; D remains unclear. Trimming took 3 bases from V and 0 from J, leaving 8 bases between them. This CDR3 has 14 residues. Germline loops: CDR1 MNHEY, CDR2 SMNVEV (reference sequence). This CDR3 reads CASSFMGMNTEAFF. The CDR3 nucleotides are TGTGCCAGCAGTTTTATGGGAATGAACACTGAAGCTTTCTTT.

The V and J genes are TRBV29-1 and TRBJ2-3; TRBD2 agrees at 9 bases. The CDR3 is 17 residues long. CDR1 is SQVTM, CDR2 ANQGSEA, per germline. J gave up 0 bases and V 5 bases, and 12 bases lay outside the gene matches. The CDR3 spells CSVSGGVSGGSTDTQYF. The CDR3 bases are TGCAGCGTTTCCGGAGGTGTGAGCGGGGGGAGCACAGATACGCAGTATTTT.

The J gene is TRBJ1-1, the V gene TRBV6-4, with 9 bases aligning to TRBD1. The trim removed 6 bases at V and 2 bases at J, leaving 22 bases unmatched. Germline V gene sequence: CDR1 MRHNA, CDR2 SNTAGT. The CDR3 contains 20 residues. CDR3 DNA sequence: TGTGCCAGCAGGGGGCCGGGACAGGGAGCACTGCGTGAGCTTAACACTGAAGCTTTCTTT. Translated, it gives CASRGPGQGALRELNTEAFF.

The V call is TRBV6-1, the J call TRBJ1-5; D remains ambiguous. Germline V gives CDR1 MNHNS, CDR2 SASEGT. V gave up 4 bases and J gave up 0 bases, with 7 bases separating them. The CDR3 has 14 amino acids. Written as DNA, the CDR3 is TGTGCCAGCAGTGTAGGTCCTAGCAATCAGCCCCAGCATTTT. It encodes CASSVGPSNQPQHF.

This rearrangement joins TRBV5-1 to TRBJ2-5; 7 nucleotides agree with TRBD2. CDR1 SGHRS and CDR2 YFSETQ come from the germline V gene. V shed 2 bases and J 5 bases; nucleotides not matched to a gene: 6. This CDR3 is built from 14 residues. DNA of the CDR3: TGCGCCAGCAGCTTCAGCTGGGAGGGGGAGACCCAGTACTTC. Protein sequence: CASSFSWEGETQYF. The complete variable domain, with remaining parts taken from reference TRBV5-1 and TRBJ2-5, reads KAGVTQTPRYLIKTRGQQVTLSCSPISGHRSVSWYQQTPGQGLQFLFEYFSETQRNKGNFPGRFSGRQFSNSRSEMNVSTLELGDSALYLCASSFSWEGETQYFGPGTRLLVL.

This clone was found once. The rearrangement joins TRBV7-9 to TRBJ2-7, with TRBD2 identical over 8 bases. CDR3 length: 16 residues. V was clipped by 5 bases and J by 0 bases; unmatched bases: 9. The V gene's germline CDR1 is SEHNR and CDR2 FQNEAQ (reference sequence). The CDR3 nucleotides read TGTGCCAGCAGCCGCAGAGCGGGAGTAGGCTCCTACGAGCAGTACTTC. Amino acids: CASSRRAGVGSYEQYF.

This clone appeared a few times. This chain joins TRBV25-1 and TRBJ2-4; D perhaps matches TRBD1 (5 bases). Germline V gene lookup returns CDR1 MGHDK and CDR2 SYGVNS. CDR3 length equals 14 residues. Trimming removed 6 bases at V and 0 bases at J, with 9 bases between. CDR3 nucleotide sequence: TGTGCCAGCAGCTCCCAGGGAGCCAAAAACATTCAGTACTTC. This sequence encodes CASSSQGAKNIQYF.

The count of this clone is one. J is TRBJ2-1 and V is TRBV27; no clear D gene. Per the germline V gene, CDR1 is MNHEY and CDR2 is SMNVEV (reference sequence). V was cut by 3 bases and J by 0 bases, with 18 bases left in between. The CDR3 runs 18 residues. In DNA, the CDR3 is TGTGCCAGCAGTTTTTCAATCCCGACCCTCGGCTCCTACAATGAGCAGTTCTTC. It codes for CASSFSIPTLGSYNEQFF.

The chain uses TRBV11-2 and TRBJ2-3; 7 bases agree with TRBD2. In germline, CDR1 is SGHAT, CDR2 FQNNGV. V dropped 5 bases and J dropped 0; count of bases not matched to a gene: 8. The CDR3 has 16 residues. CDR3 sequence reads: CASSGRDYQSTDTQYF. The CDR3 bases are TGTGCCAGCAGCGGACGGGACTACCAAAGCACAGATACGCAGTATTTT.

The chain employs TRBV7-8 and TRBJ2-3; TRBD1 matches 7 bases. Germline assignment: CDR1 SGHVS and CDR2 FQNEAQ. V dropped 1 base and J dropped 4; count of bases not matched to a gene: 5. This CDR3 is built from 15 residues. In DNA form, the CDR3 reads TGTGCCAGCAGCTTAGAAGGACAGGCGCCAGATACGCAGTATTTT. Encoded protein: CASSLEGQAPDTQYF.